This is a list of T cell receptor beta chains from one sample in a study of shared clonotypes between healthy human individuals. Generated by immunoSEQ multiplex PCR, the TCRdb table keeps only in-frame clones and is missing some. The table has 2.3 million or so clones, over 90% seen once. Input material: naive CD4+ T cells from PBMCs. These TCRs come from a man between 18 and 29 years old in good health. Some clones in this sample may be carry-over from other donors' samples. Each CDR3 is given with its conserved first and last residue. Each record gives: CDR3 length, V gene, J gene, clone size, D gene, CDR3 protein, CDR3 DNA. A D gene is named only where the DNA matches it firmly. Clone sizes are given selectively: once, few, many, or a class where the clone is expanded.

len: 18; v_gene: TRBV9; j_gene: TRBJ2-1; abundance: -; d_gene: TRBD2; CDR3aa: CASSVEDRAGGPRHEQFF; CDR3nt: TGTGCCAGCAGCGTAGAAGATAGGGCGGGAGGGCCGCGGCATGAGCAGTTCTTC
len: 15; v_gene: TRBV7-2; j_gene: TRBJ2-7; abundance: -; d_gene: TRBD1; CDR3aa: CASSFSGQVYYEQYF; CDR3nt: TGTGCCAGCAGCTTCTCCGGACAGGTATACTACGAGCAGTACTTC
len: 16; v_gene: TRBV27; j_gene: TRBJ2-5; abundance: -; d_gene: -; CDR3aa: CASSLSPAGGLETQYF; CDR3nt: TGTGCCAGCAGTTTATCCCCTGCCGGGGGTTTGGAGACCCAGTACTTC
len: 13; v_gene: TRBV27; j_gene: TRBJ2-5; abundance: -; d_gene: -; CDR3aa: CASSPPGGETQYF; CDR3nt: TGTGCCAGCAGTCCGCCGGGTGGAGAGACCCAGTACTTC
len: 14; v_gene: TRBV11-2; j_gene: TRBJ2-7; abundance: once; d_gene: TRBD1; CDR3aa: CASSFGGTGYEQYF; CDR3nt: TGTGCCAGCAGCTTCGGAGGGACAGGCTACGAGCAGTACTTC
len: 12; v_gene: TRBV30; j_gene: TRBJ2-7; abundance: -; d_gene: -; CDR3aa: CAWSSGSYEQYF; CDR3nt: TGTGCCTGGAGTTCGGGCTCCTACGAGCAGTACTTC
len: 14; v_gene: TRBV7-9; j_gene: TRBJ2-1; abundance: -; d_gene: -; CDR3aa: CASSLLREWDEQFF; CDR3nt: TGTGCCAGCAGCTTATTGAGGGAGTGGGATGAGCAGTTCTTC
len: 17; v_gene: TRBV7-9; j_gene: TRBJ2-5; abundance: -; d_gene: TRBD2; CDR3aa: CASTITSGRLEAETQYF; CDR3nt: TGTGCCAGCACCATAACTAGCGGGAGGTTGGAGGCAGAGACCCAGTACTTC
len: 14; v_gene: TRBV10-3; j_gene: TRBJ2-7; abundance: -; d_gene: -; CDR3aa: CAIRISELAYEQYF; CDR3nt: TGTGCCATCAGGATCAGTGAACTCGCCTACGAGCAGTACTTC
len: 16; v_gene: TRBV9; j_gene: TRBJ2-7; abundance: -; d_gene: TRBD2; CDR3aa: CASSAGGASGTYEQYF; CDR3nt: TGTGCCAGCAGCGCTGGGGGGGCTAGCGGGACGTACGAGCAGTACTTC
len: 14; v_gene: TRBV19; j_gene: TRBJ1-5; abundance: -; d_gene: -; CDR3aa: CASSILGGNQPQHF; CDR3nt: TGTGCCAGTAGTATATTGGGAGGCAATCAGCCCCAGCATTTT
len: 18; v_gene: TRBV19; j_gene: TRBJ2-1; abundance: -; d_gene: -; CDR3aa: CASSILPPRRGLNNEQFF; CDR3nt: TGTGCCAGTAGTATCCTCCCCCCCCGCAGGGGTCTAAACAATGAGCAGTTCTTC
len: 13; v_gene: TRBV5-1; j_gene: TRBJ2-7; abundance: -; d_gene: -; CDR3aa: CASSLAGPYEQYF; CDR3nt: TGCGCCAGCAGCCTGGCCGGACCCTACGAGCAGTACTTC
len: 12; v_gene: TRBV4-1; j_gene: TRBJ1-2; abundance: few; d_gene: -; CDR3aa: CASSQRNYGYTF; CDR3nt: TGCGCCAGCAGCCAGAGAAACTATGGCTACACCTTC
len: 12; v_gene: TRBV29-1; j_gene: TRBJ2-7; abundance: -; d_gene: -; CDR3aa: CSVVRGSDEQYF; CDR3nt: TGCAGCGTTGTCAGAGGGTCGGACGAGCAGTACTTC
len: 15; v_gene: TRBV7-3; j_gene: TRBJ1-2; abundance: once; d_gene: TRBD1; CDR3aa: CASSFTGQGNYGYTF; CDR3nt: TGTGCCAGCAGCTTCACGGGACAGGGGAACTATGGCTACACCTTC
len: 16; v_gene: TRBV18; j_gene: TRBJ2-2; abundance: -; d_gene: TRBD1; CDR3aa: CASSPVAGQGTGELFF; CDR3nt: TGTGCCAGCTCACCGGTTGCCGGACAGGGAACCGGGGAGCTGTTTTTT
len: 15; v_gene: TRBV9; j_gene: TRBJ2-5; abundance: -; d_gene: -; CDR3aa: CASSPRTFRGETQYF; CDR3nt: TGTGCCAGCAGCCCGCGCACATTCAGGGGAGAGACCCAGTACTTC
len: 13; v_gene: TRBV6-1; j_gene: TRBJ2-3; abundance: -; d_gene: -; CDR3aa: CASSVIGEDTQYF; CDR3nt: TGTGCCAGCAGCGTCATTGGGGAGGATACGCAGTATTTT
len: 12; v_gene: TRBV18; j_gene: TRBJ2-3; abundance: -; d_gene: -; CDR3aa: CASSQDTDTQYF; CDR3nt: TGTGCCAGCTCACAGGACACAGATACGCAGTATTTT
len: 14; v_gene: TRBV5-1; j_gene: TRBJ2-3; abundance: -; d_gene: -; CDR3aa: CASSSQAYTDTQYF; CDR3nt: TGCGCCAGCAGCTCCCAGGCCTACACAGATACGCAGTATTTT
len: 13; v_gene: TRBV7-3; j_gene: TRBJ1-1; abundance: -; d_gene: -; CDR3aa: CASSNRDGTEAFF; CDR3nt: TGTGCCAGCAGCAACAGGGATGGCACTGAAGCTTTCTTT
len: 15; v_gene: TRBV27; j_gene: TRBJ1-4; abundance: -; d_gene: -; CDR3aa: CASRKKGRPNEKLFF; CDR3nt: TGTGCCAGCAGAAAGAAGGGACGGCCTAATGAAAAACTGTTTTTT
len: 11; v_gene: TRBV20-1; j_gene: TRBJ2-5; abundance: -; d_gene: -; CDR3aa: CSVPRRETQYF; CDR3nt: TGCAGTGTCCCTCGGCGGGAGACCCAGTACTTC
len: 16; v_gene: TRBV4-3; j_gene: TRBJ2-1; abundance: -; d_gene: -; CDR3aa: CASSQDARGGENEQFF; CDR3nt: TGCGCCAGCAGCCAAGACGCCAGGGGGGGAGAGAATGAGCAGTTCTTC
len: 15; v_gene: TRBV9; j_gene: TRBJ1-4; abundance: -; d_gene: TRBD1; CDR3aa: CASSVAGTEYEKLFF; CDR3nt: TGTGCCAGCAGCGTGGCCGGGACAGAGTATGAAAAACTGTTTTTT
len: 14; v_gene: TRBV7-3; j_gene: TRBJ1-1; abundance: -; d_gene: -; CDR3aa: CASSSTGLDTEAFF; CDR3nt: TGTGCCAGCAGCTCTACAGGGTTGGACACTGAAGCTTTCTTT
len: 16; v_gene: TRBV7-3; j_gene: TRBJ2-1; abundance: -; d_gene: TRBD2; CDR3aa: CASSLSPSGFYNEQFF; CDR3nt: TGTGCCAGCAGCTTATCCCCTAGCGGCTTCTACAATGAGCAGTTCTTC
len: 15; v_gene: TRBV7-3; j_gene: TRBJ2-5; abundance: -; d_gene: TRBD2; CDR3aa: CASSLDGRSRGTQYF; CDR3nt: TGTGCCAGCAGCTTAGACGGGAGGTCCCGGGGGACCCAGTACTTC
len: 15; v_gene: TRBV7-9; j_gene: TRBJ1-2; abundance: -; d_gene: TRBD1; CDR3aa: CASSVGQGLNYGYTF; CDR3nt: TGTGCCAGCAGCGTGGGACAGGGACTTAACTATGGCTACACCTTC
len: 15; v_gene: TRBV7-2; j_gene: TRBJ1-5; abundance: -; d_gene: -; CDR3aa: CASSLNPYGNQPQHF; CDR3nt: TGTGCCAGCAGCTTAAATCCTTACGGTAATCAGCCCCAGCATTTT
len: 14; v_gene: TRBV5-1; j_gene: TRBJ2-5; abundance: -; d_gene: -; CDR3aa: CASSFRKTGETQYF; CDR3nt: TGCGCCAGCAGCTTTCGCAAAACGGGAGAGACCCAGTACTTC
len: 15; v_gene: TRBV7-2; j_gene: TRBJ1-1; abundance: -; d_gene: -; CDR3aa: CASSPRRAETFEAFF; CDR3nt: TGTGCCAGCAGCCCCAGACGCGCCGAAACGTTTGAAGCTTTCTTT
len: 15; v_gene: TRBV6-1; j_gene: TRBJ1-5; abundance: -; d_gene: -; CDR3aa: CASSEAGVSNQPQHF; CDR3nt: TGTGCCAGCAGTGAAGCAGGGGTTTCAAATCAGCCCCAGCATTTT
len: 15; v_gene: TRBV18; j_gene: TRBJ2-1; abundance: -; d_gene: TRBD1; CDR3aa: CASSGMGQGMNEQFF; CDR3nt: TGTGCCAGCTCAGGAATGGGACAGGGGATGAATGAGCAGTTCTTC
len: 15; v_gene: TRBV18; j_gene: TRBJ2-1; abundance: -; d_gene: -; CDR3aa: CASARTGGTGYEQFF; CDR3nt: TGTGCCAGCGCAAGAACGGGCGGGACCGGCTATGAGCAGTTCTTC
len: 15; v_gene: TRBV7-9; j_gene: TRBJ2-7; abundance: -; d_gene: TRBD1; CDR3aa: CASSPGDRVGNEQYF; CDR3nt: TGTGCCAGCAGCCCGGGGGACAGGGTCGGCAACGAGCAGTACTTC
len: 11; v_gene: TRBV30; j_gene: TRBJ1-2; abundance: -; d_gene: TRBD1; CDR3aa: CAWSIQQGYTF; CDR3nt: TGTGCCTGGAGTATCCAACAGGGGTACACCTTC
len: 13; v_gene: TRBV7-3; j_gene: TRBJ2-1; abundance: -; d_gene: -; CDR3aa: CASSLMGVGEQFF; CDR3nt: TGTGCCAGCAGCTTAATGGGGGTGGGTGAGCAGTTCTTC
len: 16; v_gene: TRBV5-1; j_gene: TRBJ2-3; abundance: -; d_gene: TRBD2; CDR3aa: CASSSKVLAGADTQYF; CDR3nt: TGCGCCAGCAGCTCTAAGGTACTAGCGGGAGCAGATACGCAGTATTTT
len: 13; v_gene: TRBV29-1; j_gene: TRBJ2-1; abundance: -; d_gene: -; CDR3aa: CSFRDSAYNEQFF; CDR3nt: TGCAGCTTCCGGGACTCCGCCTACAATGAGCAGTTCTTC
len: 17; v_gene: TRBV2; j_gene: TRBJ2-5; abundance: -; d_gene: TRBD1; CDR3aa: CASSLFGPGTGEETQYF; CDR3nt: TGTGCCAGCAGTCTATTCGGTCCCGGGACAGGAGAAGAGACCCAGTACTTC
len: 14; v_gene: TRBV4-1; j_gene: TRBJ2-7; abundance: -; d_gene: -; CDR3aa: CASSQLPVASEQYF; CDR3nt: TGCGCCAGCAGCCAACTCCCCGTAGCTTCCGAGCAGTACTTC
len: 16; v_gene: TRBV5-1; j_gene: TRBJ2-1; abundance: -; d_gene: TRBD2; CDR3aa: CASSLGGTSTYNEQFF; CDR3nt: TGCGCCAGCAGCTTGGGGGGGACTAGCACTTACAATGAGCAGTTCTTC